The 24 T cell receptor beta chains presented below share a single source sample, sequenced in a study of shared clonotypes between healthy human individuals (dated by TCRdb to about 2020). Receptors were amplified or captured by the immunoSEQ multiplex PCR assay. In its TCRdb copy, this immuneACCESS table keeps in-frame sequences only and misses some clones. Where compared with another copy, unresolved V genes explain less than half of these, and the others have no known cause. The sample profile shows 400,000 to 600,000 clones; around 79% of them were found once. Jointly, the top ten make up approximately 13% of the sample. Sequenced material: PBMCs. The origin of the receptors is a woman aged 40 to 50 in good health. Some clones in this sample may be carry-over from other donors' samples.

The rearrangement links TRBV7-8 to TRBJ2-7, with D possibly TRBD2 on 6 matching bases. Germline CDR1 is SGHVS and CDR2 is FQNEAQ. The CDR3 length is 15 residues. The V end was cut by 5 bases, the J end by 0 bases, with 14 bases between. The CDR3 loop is CASSTWDSPSYEQYF. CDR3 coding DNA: TGTGCCAGCAGCACCTGGGACTCCCCCTCCTACGAGCAGTACTTC.

This CDR3 reads CASSEIRGYNEQFF. The CDR3 DNA reads TGTGCCAGCAGTGAAATAAGGGGCTACAATGAGCAGTTCTTC. This chain uses TRBV6-1 with TRBJ2-1; D is possibly TRBD1 (5 bases). The CDR3 covers 14 residues. Trimming took off 2 bases at V and 3 bases at J, with 8 bases between the two ends. Germline CDR1 MNHNS, CDR2 SASEGT.

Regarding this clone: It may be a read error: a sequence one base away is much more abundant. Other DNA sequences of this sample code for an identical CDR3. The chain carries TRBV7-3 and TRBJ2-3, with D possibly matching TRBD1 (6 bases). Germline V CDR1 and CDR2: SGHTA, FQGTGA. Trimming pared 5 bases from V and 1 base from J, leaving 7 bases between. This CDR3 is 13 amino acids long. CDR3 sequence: CASSPGGTDTQYF. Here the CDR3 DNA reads TGTGCCAGCAGCCCAGGGGGCACAGATACGCAGTATTTT. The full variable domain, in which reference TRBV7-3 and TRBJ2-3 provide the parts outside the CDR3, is GAGVSQTPSNKVTEKGKYVELRCDPISGHTALYWYRQSLGQGPEFLIYFQGTGAADDSGLPNDRFFAVRPEGSVSTLKIQRTERGDSAVYLCASSPGGTDTQYFGPGTRLTVL.

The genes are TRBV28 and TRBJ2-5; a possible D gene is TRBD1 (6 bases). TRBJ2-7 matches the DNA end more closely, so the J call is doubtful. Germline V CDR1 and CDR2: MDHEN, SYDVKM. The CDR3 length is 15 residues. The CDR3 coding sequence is TGTGCCAGCAGTCCCGCCGACAGGTCGGGCTACGAGCAGTACTTC. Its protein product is CASSPADRSGYEQYF.

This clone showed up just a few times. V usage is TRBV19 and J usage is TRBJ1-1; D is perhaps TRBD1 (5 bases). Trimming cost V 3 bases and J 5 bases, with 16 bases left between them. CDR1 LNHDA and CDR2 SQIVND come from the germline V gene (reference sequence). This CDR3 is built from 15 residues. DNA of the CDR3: TGTGCCAGTAGTATCCAGGACCGAGGGGAGACTGAAGCTTTCTTT. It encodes CASSIQDRGETEAFF.

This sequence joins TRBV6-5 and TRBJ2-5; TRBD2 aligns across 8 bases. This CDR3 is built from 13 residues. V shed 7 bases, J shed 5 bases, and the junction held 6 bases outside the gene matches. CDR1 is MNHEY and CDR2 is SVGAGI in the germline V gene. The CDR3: CASNAGGDETQYF. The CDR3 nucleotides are TGTGCCAGCAATGCGGGAGGAGACGAGACCCAGTACTTC.

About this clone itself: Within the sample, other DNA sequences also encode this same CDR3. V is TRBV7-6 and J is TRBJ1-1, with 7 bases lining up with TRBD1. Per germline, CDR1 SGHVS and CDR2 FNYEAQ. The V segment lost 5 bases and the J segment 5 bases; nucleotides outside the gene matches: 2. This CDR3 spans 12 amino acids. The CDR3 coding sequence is TGTGCCAGCAGCCTCAGGGGGACTGAAGCTTTCTTT. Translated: CASSLRGTEAFF.

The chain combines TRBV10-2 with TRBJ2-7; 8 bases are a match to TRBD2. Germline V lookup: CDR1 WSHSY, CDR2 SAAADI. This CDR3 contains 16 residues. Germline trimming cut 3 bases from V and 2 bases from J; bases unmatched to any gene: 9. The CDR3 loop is CASSDFGREATYEQYF. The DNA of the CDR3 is TGCGCCAGCAGTGACTTCGGGCGGGAGGCAACCTACGAGCAGTACTTC.

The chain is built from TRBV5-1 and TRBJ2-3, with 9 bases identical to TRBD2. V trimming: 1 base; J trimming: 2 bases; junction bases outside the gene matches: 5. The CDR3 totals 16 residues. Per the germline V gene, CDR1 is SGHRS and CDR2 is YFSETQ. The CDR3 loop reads CASSLQAGGPTDTQYF. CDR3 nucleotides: TGCGCCAGCAGCTTGCAAGCGGGAGGTCCCACAGATACGCAGTATTTT.

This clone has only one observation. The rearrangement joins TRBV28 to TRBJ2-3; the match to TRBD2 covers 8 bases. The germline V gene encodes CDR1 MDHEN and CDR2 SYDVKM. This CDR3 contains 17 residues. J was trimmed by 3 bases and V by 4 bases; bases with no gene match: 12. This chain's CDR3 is CASSSMPGREETDTQYF. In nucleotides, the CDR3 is TGTGCCAGCAGTTCAATGCCGGGGCGGGAGGAGACAGATACGCAGTATTTT. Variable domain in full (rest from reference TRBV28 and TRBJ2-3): DVKVTQSSRYLVKRTGEKVFLECVQDMDHENMFWYRQDPGLGLRLIYFSYDVKMKEKGDIPEGYSVSREKKERFSLILESASTNQTSMYLCASSSMPGREETDTQYFGPGTRLTVL.

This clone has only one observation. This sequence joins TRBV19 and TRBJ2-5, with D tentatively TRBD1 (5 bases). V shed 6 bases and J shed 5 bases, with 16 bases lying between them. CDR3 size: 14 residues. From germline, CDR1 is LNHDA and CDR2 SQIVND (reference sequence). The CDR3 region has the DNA TGTGCCAGTAGCCTGGGGCGGTCAGATGAGACCCAGTACTTC. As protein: CASSLGRSDETQYF.

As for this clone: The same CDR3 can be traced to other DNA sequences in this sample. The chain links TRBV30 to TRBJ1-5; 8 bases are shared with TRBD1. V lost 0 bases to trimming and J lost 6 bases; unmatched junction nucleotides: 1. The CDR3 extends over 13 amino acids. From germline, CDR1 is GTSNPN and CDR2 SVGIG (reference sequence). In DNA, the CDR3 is TGTGCCTGGAGTGTACAGGGGGGTCAGCCCCAGCATTTT. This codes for CAWSVQGGQPQHF.

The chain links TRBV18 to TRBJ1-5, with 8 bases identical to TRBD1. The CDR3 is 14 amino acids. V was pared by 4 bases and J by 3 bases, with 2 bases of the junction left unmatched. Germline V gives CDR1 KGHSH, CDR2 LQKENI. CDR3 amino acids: CASSLDRANQPQHF. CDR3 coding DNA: TGTGCCAGCTCACTGGACAGGGCCAATCAGCCCCAGCATTTT.

CDR3 coding DNA: TGCGCCAGCAGCGCCGGGGGTGCGGACACCATATATTTT. Translated, it gives CASSAGGADTIYF. The chain employs TRBV5-1 and TRBJ1-3, with D tentatively TRBD1 (5 bases). Germline V gene lookup returns CDR1 SGHRS and CDR2 YFSETQ. This CDR3 comprises 13 residues. V was pared by 4 bases and J by 8 bases, with 13 bases between.

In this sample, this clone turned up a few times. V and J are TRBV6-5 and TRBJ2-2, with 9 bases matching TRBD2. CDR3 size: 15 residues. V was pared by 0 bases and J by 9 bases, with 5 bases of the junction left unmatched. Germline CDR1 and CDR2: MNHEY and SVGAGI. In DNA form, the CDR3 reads TGTGCCAGCAGTTACTCGAGTAGCGGGAGTAGGGAGCTGTTTTTT. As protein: CASSYSSSGSRELFF.

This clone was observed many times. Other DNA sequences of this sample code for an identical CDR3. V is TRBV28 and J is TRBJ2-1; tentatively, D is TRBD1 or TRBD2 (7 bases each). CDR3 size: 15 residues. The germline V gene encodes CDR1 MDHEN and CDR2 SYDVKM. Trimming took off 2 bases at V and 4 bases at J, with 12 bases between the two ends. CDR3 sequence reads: CASSLRRGGYNEQFF. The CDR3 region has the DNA TGTGCCAGCAGTTTACGCAGGGGGGGGTACAATGAGCAGTTCTTC.

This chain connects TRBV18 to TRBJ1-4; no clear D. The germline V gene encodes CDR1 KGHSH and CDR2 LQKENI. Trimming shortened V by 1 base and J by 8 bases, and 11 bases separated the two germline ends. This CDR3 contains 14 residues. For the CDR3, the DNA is TGTGCCAGCTCACCACGAGCCGTCGGGGAAAAACTGTTTTTT. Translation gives CASSPRAVGEKLFF.

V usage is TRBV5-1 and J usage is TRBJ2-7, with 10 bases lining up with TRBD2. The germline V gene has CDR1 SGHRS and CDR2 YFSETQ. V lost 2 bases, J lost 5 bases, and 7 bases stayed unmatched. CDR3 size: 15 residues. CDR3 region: CASSLGLAGANEQYF. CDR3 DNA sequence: TGCGCCAGCAGCTTAGGCCTAGCGGGAGCGAACGAGCAGTACTTC.

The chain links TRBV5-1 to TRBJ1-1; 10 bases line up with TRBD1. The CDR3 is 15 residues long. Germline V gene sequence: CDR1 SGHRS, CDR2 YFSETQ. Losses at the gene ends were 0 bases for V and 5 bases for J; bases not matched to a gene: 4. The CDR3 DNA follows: TGCGCCAGCAGCTTGGGACAGGGGGCGATTACTGAAGCTTTCTTT. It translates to CASSLGQGAITEAFF.

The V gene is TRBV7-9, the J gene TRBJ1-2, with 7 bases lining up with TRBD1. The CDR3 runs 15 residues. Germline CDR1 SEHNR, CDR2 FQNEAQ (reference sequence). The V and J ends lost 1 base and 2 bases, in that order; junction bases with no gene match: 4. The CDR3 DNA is TGTGCCAGCAGCTTAGAAGGGGGCCTCAACTATGGCTACACCTTC. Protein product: CASSLEGGLNYGYTF.

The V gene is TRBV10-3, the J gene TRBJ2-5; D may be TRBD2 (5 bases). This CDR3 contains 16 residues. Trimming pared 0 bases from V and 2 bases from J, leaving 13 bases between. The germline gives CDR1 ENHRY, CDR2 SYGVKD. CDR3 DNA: TGTGCCATCAGTGAGTCCGAAGCAGGAGGTCAAGAGACCCAGTACTTC. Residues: CAISESEAGGQETQYF.

The CDR3 sequence: CASSLAALALGINEQFF. In nucleotides, the CDR3 is TGTGCCAGCAGCTTAGCAGCCCTAGCGTTGGGCATCAATGAGCAGTTCTTC. The V call is TRBV7-2, the J call TRBJ2-1; a possible D gene is TRBD2 (6 bases). There are 17 residues in the CDR3. In germline, CDR1 is SGHTA, CDR2 FQGNSA. V was cut by 0 bases and J by 6 bases, with 18 bases left in between.

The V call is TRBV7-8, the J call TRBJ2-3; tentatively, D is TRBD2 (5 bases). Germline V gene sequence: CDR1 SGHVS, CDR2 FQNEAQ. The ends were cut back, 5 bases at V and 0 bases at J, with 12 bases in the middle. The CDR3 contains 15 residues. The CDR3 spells CASSPPERSTDTQYF. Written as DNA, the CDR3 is TGTGCCAGCAGCCCCCCCGAGCGGAGCACAGATACGCAGTATTTT.

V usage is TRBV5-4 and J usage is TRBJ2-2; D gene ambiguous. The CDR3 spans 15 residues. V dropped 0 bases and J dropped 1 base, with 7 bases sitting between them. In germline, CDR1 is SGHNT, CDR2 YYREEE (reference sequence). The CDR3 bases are TGTGCCAGCAGCTTGGACCTAAAGAACACCGGGGAGCTGTTTTTT. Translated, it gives CASSLDLKNTGELFF.